These T cell receptor beta chains were read from a single sample in a study of OX40 agonist ivuxolimab in advanced cancers. Clones were sequenced by immunoSEQ multiplex PCR, and TCRdb holds only the in-frame ones, with some missing. Here the sample spans 57,000 or so clones, 65% to 85% being singletons. This specimen consisted of CD4+ or CD8+ T cells sorted from blood, obtained in a trial of the OX40 agonist ivuxolimab. Every receptor here comes from an adult with an advanced solid tumor such as melanoma, head and neck, liver or kidney cancer. Both conserved end residues are part of each CDR3. The order of the fields is V gene, J gene, CDR3 protein.

TRBV4-1	TRBJ1-1	CASSPRQGINTEAFF
TRBV18	TRBJ2-3	CASSPPGQRSTDTQYF
TRBV4-1	TRBJ2-5	CASSQVAETKETQYF
TRBV29-1	TRBJ2-1	CSVDVASSYNGQFF
TRBV7-3	TRBJ1-1	CASSSQGNTEAFF
TRBV2	TRBJ2-7	CASSNESYEQYF
TRBV28	TRBJ2-2	CASSLPGTGPGELFF
TRBV4-1	TRBJ2-7	CASSTRDIGAGGAYEQYF
TRBV5-1	TRBJ2-1	CASSLEGYGGNEQFF
TRBV4-1	TRBJ2-3	CASSPPRSGGNTDTQYF
TRBV7-3	TRBJ1-5	CASSFIRSGVSNQPQHF
TRBV4-2	TRBJ1-3	CASSLPGQDSGNTIYF